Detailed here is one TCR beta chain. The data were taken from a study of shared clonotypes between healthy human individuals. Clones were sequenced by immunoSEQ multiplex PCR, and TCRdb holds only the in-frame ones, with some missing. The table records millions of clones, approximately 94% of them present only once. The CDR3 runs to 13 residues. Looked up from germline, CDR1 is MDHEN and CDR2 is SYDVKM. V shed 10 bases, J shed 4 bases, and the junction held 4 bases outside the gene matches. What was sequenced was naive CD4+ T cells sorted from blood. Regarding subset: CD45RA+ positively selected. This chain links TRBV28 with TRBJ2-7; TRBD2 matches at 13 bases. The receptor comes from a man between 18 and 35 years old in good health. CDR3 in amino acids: CATTSGGAYEQYF. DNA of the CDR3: TGTGCCACAACTAGCGGGGGGGCTTACGAGCAGTACTTC.